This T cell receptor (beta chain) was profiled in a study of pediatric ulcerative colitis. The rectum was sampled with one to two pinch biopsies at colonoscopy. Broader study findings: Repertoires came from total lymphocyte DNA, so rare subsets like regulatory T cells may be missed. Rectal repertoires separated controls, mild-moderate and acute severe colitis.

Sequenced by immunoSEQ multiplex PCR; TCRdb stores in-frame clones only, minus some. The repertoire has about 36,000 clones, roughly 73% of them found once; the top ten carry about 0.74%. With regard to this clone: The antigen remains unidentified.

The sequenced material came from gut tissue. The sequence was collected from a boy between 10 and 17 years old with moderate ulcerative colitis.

The DNA of the CDR3 is TGTGCCAGCAGCGTATTTTATGGAGACTCACCCCTCCACTTT. Translated: CASSVFYGDSPLHF. This chain uses TRBV9 with TRBJ1-6; unclear D gene. CDR1 is SGDLS, CDR2 YYNGEE, per germline. V gave up 1 base and J gave up 10 bases, with 12 bases separating them. This CDR3 has 14 residues.